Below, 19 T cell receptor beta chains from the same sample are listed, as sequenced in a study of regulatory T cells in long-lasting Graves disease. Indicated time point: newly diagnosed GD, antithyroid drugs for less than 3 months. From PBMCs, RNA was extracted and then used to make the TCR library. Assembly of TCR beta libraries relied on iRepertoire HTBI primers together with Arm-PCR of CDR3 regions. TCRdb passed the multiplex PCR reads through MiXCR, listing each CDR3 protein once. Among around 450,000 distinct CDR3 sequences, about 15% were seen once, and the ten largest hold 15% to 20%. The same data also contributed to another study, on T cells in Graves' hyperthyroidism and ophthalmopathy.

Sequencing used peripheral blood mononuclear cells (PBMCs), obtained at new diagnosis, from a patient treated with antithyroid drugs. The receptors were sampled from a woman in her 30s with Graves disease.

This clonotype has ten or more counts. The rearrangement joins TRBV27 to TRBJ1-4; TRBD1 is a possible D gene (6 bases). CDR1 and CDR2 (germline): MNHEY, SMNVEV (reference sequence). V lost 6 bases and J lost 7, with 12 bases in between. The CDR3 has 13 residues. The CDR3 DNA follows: TGTGCCAGCAGCCGCCCGGGGGCTGAAAAACTGTTTTTT. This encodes CASSRPGAEKLFF.

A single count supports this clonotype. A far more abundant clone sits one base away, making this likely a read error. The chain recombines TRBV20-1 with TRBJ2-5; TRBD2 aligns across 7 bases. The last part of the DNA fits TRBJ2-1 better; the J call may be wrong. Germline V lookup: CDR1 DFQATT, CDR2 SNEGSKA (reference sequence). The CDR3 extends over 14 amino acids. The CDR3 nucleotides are TGCAATGCTAGAGATCCGACTAGCTTCAATGAGCAGTTCTTC. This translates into CNARDPTSFNEQFF.

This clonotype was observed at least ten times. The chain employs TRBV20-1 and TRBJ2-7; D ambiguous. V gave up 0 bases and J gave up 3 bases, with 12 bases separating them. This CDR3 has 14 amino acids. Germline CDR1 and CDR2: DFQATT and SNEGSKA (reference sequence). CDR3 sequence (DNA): TGCAGTGCTAGAGATATTTCGACGCTCTACGAGCAGTACTTC. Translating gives CSARDISTLYEQYF.

The DNA for the CDR3 is TGTGCCAGCAGTGAAAGGGGCGGGAGCCAGCCCCAGCATTTT. Protein sequence: CASSERGGSQPQHF. This chain uses TRBV2 with TRBJ1-5; D is possibly TRBD1 (5 bases). Trimming shortened V by 2 bases and J by 7 bases, and 12 bases separated the two germline ends. This CDR3 contains 14 residues. CDR1 is SNHLY and CDR2 is FYNNEI in the germline V gene.

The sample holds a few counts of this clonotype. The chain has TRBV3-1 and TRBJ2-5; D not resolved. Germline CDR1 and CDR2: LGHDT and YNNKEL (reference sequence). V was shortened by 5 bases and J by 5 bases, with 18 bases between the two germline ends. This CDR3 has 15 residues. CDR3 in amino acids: CASSYSRRTWETQYF. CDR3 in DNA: TGTGCCAGCAGCTATTCACGAAGGACGTGGGAGACCCAGTACTTC.

The chain's CDR3 is CASSLSLAGGGGEQFF. The CDR3 DNA sequence: TGTGCCAGCAGTCTTAGTCTAGCGGGGGGGGGCGGAGAGCAGTTCTTC. The rearrangement links TRBV6-1 to TRBJ2-1, with TRBD2 identical over 12 bases. Germline V gene data show CDR1 as MNHNS and CDR2 as SASEGT. With V trimmed by 5 bases and J by 10 bases, 12 bases remained unmatched. This CDR3 is built from 16 residues.

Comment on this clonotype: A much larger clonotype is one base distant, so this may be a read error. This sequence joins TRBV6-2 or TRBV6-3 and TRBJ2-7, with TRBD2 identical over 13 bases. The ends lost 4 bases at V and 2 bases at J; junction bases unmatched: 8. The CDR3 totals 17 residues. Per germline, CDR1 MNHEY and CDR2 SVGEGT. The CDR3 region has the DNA TGTGCCAGCAGTTCTCGACTAGCGGGAGGTGGGACCTACGAGCAGTACTTC. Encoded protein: CASSSRLAGGGTYEQYF.

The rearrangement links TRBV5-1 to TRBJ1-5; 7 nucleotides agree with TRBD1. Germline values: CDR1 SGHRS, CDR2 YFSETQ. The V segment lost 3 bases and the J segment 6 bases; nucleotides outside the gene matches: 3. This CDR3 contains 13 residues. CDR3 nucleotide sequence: TGCGCCAGCAGCTCTTACAGGGGTCAGCCCCAGCATTTT. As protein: CASSSYRGQPQHF.

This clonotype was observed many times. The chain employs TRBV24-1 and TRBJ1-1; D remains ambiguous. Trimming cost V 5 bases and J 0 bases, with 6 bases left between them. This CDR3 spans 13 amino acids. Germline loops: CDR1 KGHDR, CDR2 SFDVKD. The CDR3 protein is CATSGGVNTEAFF. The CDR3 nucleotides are TGTGCCACCAGTGGAGGAGTGAACACTGAAGCTTTCTTT.

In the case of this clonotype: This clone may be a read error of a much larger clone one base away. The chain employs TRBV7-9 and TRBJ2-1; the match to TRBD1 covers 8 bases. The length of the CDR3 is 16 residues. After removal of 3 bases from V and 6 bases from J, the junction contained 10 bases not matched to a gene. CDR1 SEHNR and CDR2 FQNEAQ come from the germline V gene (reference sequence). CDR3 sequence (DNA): TGTGCCAGCAGCTTGCCCTCCGGGACAGGATGCAATGAGCAGTTCTTC. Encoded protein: CASSLPSGTGCNEQFF.

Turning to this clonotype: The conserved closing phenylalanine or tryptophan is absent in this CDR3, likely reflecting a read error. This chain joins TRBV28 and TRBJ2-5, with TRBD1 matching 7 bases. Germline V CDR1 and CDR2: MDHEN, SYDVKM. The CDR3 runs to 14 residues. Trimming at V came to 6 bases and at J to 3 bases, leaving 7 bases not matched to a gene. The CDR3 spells CASSPTGLEETQYL. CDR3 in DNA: TGTGCCAGCAGCCCGACAGGGTTGGAAGAGACCCAGTACCTC.

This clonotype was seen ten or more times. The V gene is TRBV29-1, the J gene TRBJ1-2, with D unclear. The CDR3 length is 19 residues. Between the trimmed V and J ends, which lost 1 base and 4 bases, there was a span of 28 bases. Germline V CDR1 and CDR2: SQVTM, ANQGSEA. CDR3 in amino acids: CSVEVRLVSERPKTYGYTF. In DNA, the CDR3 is TGCAGCGTTGAAGTTCGGCTTGTGTCGGAACGTCCAAAAACCTATGGCTACACCTTC.

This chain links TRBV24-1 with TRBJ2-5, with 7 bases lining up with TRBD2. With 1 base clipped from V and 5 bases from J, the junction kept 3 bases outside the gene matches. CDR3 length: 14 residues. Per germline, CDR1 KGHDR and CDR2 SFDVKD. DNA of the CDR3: TGTGCCACCAGTGATTTATCGGGAGGCGAGACCCAGTACTTC. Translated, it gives CATSDLSGGETQYF.

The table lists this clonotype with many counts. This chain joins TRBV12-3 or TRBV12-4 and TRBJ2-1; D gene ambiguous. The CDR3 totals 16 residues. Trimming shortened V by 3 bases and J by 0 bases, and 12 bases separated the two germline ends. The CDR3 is CASSLVAKYSYNEQFF. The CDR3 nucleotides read TGTGCCAGCAGTTTGGTTGCGAAATACTCCTACAATGAGCAGTTCTTC.

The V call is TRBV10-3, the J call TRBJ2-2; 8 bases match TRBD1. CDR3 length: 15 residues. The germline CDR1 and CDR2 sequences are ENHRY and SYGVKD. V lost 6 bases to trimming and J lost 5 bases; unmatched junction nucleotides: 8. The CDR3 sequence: CAIRRSGGETGELFF. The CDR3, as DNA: TGTGCCATCAGGCGGTCAGGGGGCGAGACCGGGGAGCTGTTTTTT.

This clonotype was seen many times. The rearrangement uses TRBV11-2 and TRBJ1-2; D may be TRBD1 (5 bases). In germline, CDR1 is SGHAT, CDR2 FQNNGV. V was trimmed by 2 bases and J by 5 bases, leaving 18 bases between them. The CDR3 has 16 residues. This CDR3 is CASSLRDRDAKYGYTF. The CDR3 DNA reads TGTGCCAGCAGCTTAAGGGATCGGGACGCAAAATATGGCTACACCTTC.

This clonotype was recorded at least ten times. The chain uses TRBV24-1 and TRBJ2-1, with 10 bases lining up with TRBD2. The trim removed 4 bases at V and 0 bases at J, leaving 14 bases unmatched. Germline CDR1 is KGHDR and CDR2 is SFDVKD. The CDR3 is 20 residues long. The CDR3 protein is CATSDPLAGPPGGSYNEQFF. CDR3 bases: TGTGCCACCAGTGACCCACTAGCGGGACCACCAGGGGGCTCCTACAATGAGCAGTTCTTC.

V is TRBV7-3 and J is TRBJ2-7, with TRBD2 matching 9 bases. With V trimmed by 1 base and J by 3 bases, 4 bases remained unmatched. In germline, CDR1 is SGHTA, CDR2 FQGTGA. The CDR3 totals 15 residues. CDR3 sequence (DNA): TGTGCCAGCAGCTTAATGGGGACTAGCAGCTACGAGCAGTACTTC. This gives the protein CASSLMGTSSYEQYF.

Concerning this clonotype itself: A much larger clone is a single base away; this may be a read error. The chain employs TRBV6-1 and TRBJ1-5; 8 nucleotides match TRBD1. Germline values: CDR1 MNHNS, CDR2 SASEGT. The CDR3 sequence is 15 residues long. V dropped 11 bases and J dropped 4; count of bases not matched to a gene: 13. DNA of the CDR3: TGTGCCGGCGGTCTTCGGACAGGGTCGAATCAGCCCCAGCATTTT. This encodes CAGGLRTGSNQPQHF.